Each of the 25 T cell receptor beta chains below was sequenced from the same sample in a study of beta chain features in type 1 diabetes. Findings and limits, study-wide: Shortening that was moderate but significant affected the TCRB CDR3s of Type 1 diabetes patients in all four CD4+ subsets.

The study reverse transcribed the entire isolated RNA, so it sequenced expressed TCRB transcripts. TCRdb keeps only in-frame clones here, not all; method: immunoSEQ multiplex PCR. The sample holds some 700,000 clones, roughly 13% seen once. For these receptors, no antigen is known. The sample taken for sequencing was naive CD4+ T cells from blood. The receptors come from a man aged 18-30 years with type 1 diabetes.

This clone was counted a few times. The gene calls are TRBV25-1 and TRBJ1-1, with 10 bases that match TRBD1. The V gene end was trimmed by 4 bases and the J gene end by 4 bases; junction bases not matched to a gene: 6. The CDR3 is 15 residues long. Germline-derived CDR1 and CDR2 are MGHDK and SYGVNS. DNA of the CDR3: TGTGCCAGCAGTGGCGGACAGGGGGTAGGCACTGAAGCTTTCTTT. Translation: CASSGGQGVGTEAFF. Filled out from reference TRBV25-1 and TRBJ1-1, the complete variable domain reads EADIYQTPRYLVIGTGKKITLECSQTMGHDKMYWYQQDPGMELHLIHYSYGVNSTEKGDLSSESTVSRIRTEHFPLTLESARPSHTSQYLCASSGGQGVGTEAFFGQGTRLTVV.

A few counts support this clone. The genes are TRBV19 and TRBJ2-2; D gene uncertain. V gave up 4 bases and J gave up 6 bases, with 18 bases separating them. From germline, CDR1 is LNHDA and CDR2 SQIVND (reference sequence). The CDR3 has 16 residues. DNA of the CDR3: TGTGCCAGTAGTAACTTACCCTTAGACTTGCCCGGGGAGCTGTTTTTT. Amino acids: CASSNLPLDLPGELFF.

The rearrangement uses TRBV27 and TRBJ2-7; D perhaps matches TRBD1 (5 bases). The CDR3 consists of 13 residues. Germline assignment: CDR1 MNHEY and CDR2 SMNVEV (reference sequence). The V gene lost 5 bases and the J gene lost 0 bases, with 8 bases spanning the gap. CDR3 nucleotide sequence: TGTGCCAGCAGTATGACAGTCTCCTACGAGCAGTACTTC. Translating gives CASSMTVSYEQYF.

This clone has just a few counts. The chain carries TRBV4-1 and TRBJ1-1, with D perhaps TRBD1 (6 bases). V was trimmed by 3 bases and J by 0 bases, leaving 20 bases between them. The V gene's germline CDR1 is MGHRA and CDR2 YSYEKL. The length of the CDR3 is 18 residues. The CDR3 sequence: CASSHARQAGSMNTEAFF. The CDR3 DNA is TGCGCCAGCAGCCATGCCCGACAGGCAGGGAGTATGAACACTGAAGCTTTCTTT.

The chain recombines TRBV7-2 with TRBJ1-4; D unclear. CDR1 is SGHTA and CDR2 is FQGNSA in the germline V gene. The V gene lost 0 bases and the J gene lost 4 bases, with 15 bases spanning the gap. The CDR3 consists of 17 residues. For the CDR3, the DNA is TGTGCCAGCAGCTTAGCAGAGGCGGGTGCGGTTAATGAAAAACTGTTTTTT. It encodes CASSLAEAGAVNEKLFF.

The table lists this clone with a few counts. This chain links TRBV30 with TRBJ1-2; no clear D. Germline V gene sequence: CDR1 GTSNPN, CDR2 SVGIG (reference sequence). V lost 0 bases, J lost 2 bases, and 7 bases lay in between. The CDR3 spans 13 residues. The CDR3 bases are TGTGCCTGGAGTGTGATGGCCAACTATGGCTACACCTTC. Amino acids: CAWSVMANYGYTF.

The chain recombines TRBV15 with TRBJ2-1; D is unclear. The CDR3 has 15 amino acids. Trimming left V 2 bases short and J 0 bases short, with 8 bases between. Looked up from germline, CDR1 is LNHNV and CDR2 is YYDKDF (reference sequence). The CDR3 spells CATSRQDYSYNEQFF. The CDR3 DNA follows: TGTGCCACCAGCAGACAGGATTACTCCTACAATGAGCAGTTCTTC.

The chain employs TRBV5-4 and TRBJ1-6; 9 bases match TRBD1. Germline trimming cut 4 bases from V and 9 bases from J; bases unmatched to any gene: 14. CDR3 length: 17 residues. Germline V gene sequence: CDR1 SGHNT, CDR2 YYREEE (reference sequence). This CDR3 is CASSPVPGQGGSSPLHF. The CDR3, as DNA: TGTGCCAGCAGCCCAGTCCCGGGACAGGGTGGGTCTTCACCCCTCCACTTT.

V usage is TRBV30 and J usage is TRBJ1-6, with D hard to call. CDR3 length equals 13 residues. V shed 3 bases and J shed 10 bases, with 13 bases lying between them. The V gene's germline CDR1 is GTSNPN and CDR2 SVGIG (reference sequence). The CDR3 reads CAWSAGVESPLHF. In nucleotides, the CDR3 is TGTGCCTGGAGCGCCGGGGTAGAGTCACCCCTCCACTTT.

The rearrangement uses TRBV18 and TRBJ2-1; 7 nucleotides align to TRBD2. This CDR3 contains 16 residues. V dropped 0 bases and J dropped 2; count of bases not matched to a gene: 4. Germline V gene data show CDR1 as KGHSH and CDR2 as LQKENI. CDR3 in amino acids: CASSPPSTSTYNEQFF. In DNA, the CDR3 is TGTGCCAGCTCACCACCCTCGACTAGCACCTACAATGAGCAGTTCTTC.

This chain joins TRBV4-1 and TRBJ2-2, with D perhaps TRBD1 (6 bases). The V end was cut by 5 bases, the J end by 10 bases, with 17 bases between. This CDR3 comprises 14 residues. Germline assignment: CDR1 MGHRA and CDR2 YSYEKL. In DNA, the CDR3 is TGCGCCAGCAGCTTCCAGGGGCGCGGAGAGGAGCTGTTTTTT. Its protein product is CASSFQGRGEELFF.

The CDR3 loop reads CASSRDREGSPLHF. Written as DNA, the CDR3 is TGTGCCAGCAGCCGAGACAGGGAGGGTTCACCCCTCCACTTT. The V gene is TRBV2, the J gene TRBJ1-6, with TRBD1 matching 7 bases. The CDR3 length is 14 residues. In germline, CDR1 is SNHLY, CDR2 FYNNEI. With 6 bases clipped from V and 9 bases from J, the junction kept 8 bases outside the gene matches. The variable domain in full, completed from reference TRBV2 and TRBJ1-6, reads EPEVTQTPSHQVTQMGQEVILRCVPISNHLYFYWYRQILGQKVEFLVSFYNNEISEKSEIFDDQFSVERPDGSNFTLKIRSTKLEDSAMYFCASSRDREGSPLHFGNGTRLTVT.

The chain uses TRBV5-6 and TRBJ2-1; D may be TRBD1 (6 bases). The CDR3 covers 15 residues. V was cut by 3 bases and J by 0 bases, with 10 bases left in between. CDR1 is SGHDT, CDR2 YYEEEE, per germline. CDR3 in amino acids: CASSSTQGSYNEQFF. CDR3 coding DNA: TGTGCCAGCAGCTCCACACAGGGCTCCTACAATGAGCAGTTCTTC.

This clone was detected only a few times. The CDR3 DNA sequence: TGTGCCTGGATCGGGGCCGGTAGGAACACTGAAGCTTTCTTT. Protein product: CAWIGAGRNTEAFF. The rearrangement links TRBV30 to TRBJ1-1; TRBD1 is a possible D gene (5 bases). Trimming shortened V by 4 bases and J by 1 base, and 13 bases separated the two germline ends. The CDR3 is 14 residues long. Looked up from germline, CDR1 is GTSNPN and CDR2 is SVGIG (reference sequence).

This clone has just one count. The V call is TRBV5-6, the J call TRBJ2-3, with D hard to call. Per germline, CDR1 SGHDT and CDR2 YYEEEE. CDR3 size: 14 residues. V was trimmed by 4 bases and J by 3 bases, leaving 12 bases between them. CDR3 nucleotides: TGTGCCAGCAGCCCCCGGACGGGTACAGATACGCAGTATTTT. Translated: CASSPRTGTDTQYF.

The chain recombines TRBV30 with TRBJ1-3, with D possibly TRBD1 on 5 matching bases. Deletions cut 3 bases from V and 0 bases from J, with 12 bases between. Germline CDR1 reads GTSNPN; CDR2 reads SVGIG (reference sequence). CDR3 length equals 15 residues. This CDR3 reads CAWSVTVFSGNTIYF. The CDR3, as DNA: TGTGCCTGGAGCGTGACAGTTTTCTCTGGAAACACCATATATTTT.

A few counts support this clone. The chain is built from TRBV5-4 and TRBJ2-3; D might be TRBD2 (6 bases). This CDR3 is built from 15 residues. Per germline, CDR1 SGHNT and CDR2 YYREEE (reference sequence). V was cut by 2 bases and J by 2 bases, with 12 bases left in between. The CDR3 loop is CASSLIGEVTDTQYF. The CDR3 bases are TGTGCCAGCAGCTTAATAGGGGAGGTCACAGATACGCAGTATTTT.

The CDR3 DNA sequence: TGTGCCAGCAGCCAGGACAGGGCTGAAGCTTTCTTT. This encodes CASSQDRAEAFF. This chain joins TRBV5-4 and TRBJ1-1, with 8 bases lining up with TRBD1. V lost 4 bases to trimming and J lost 6 bases; unmatched junction nucleotides: 2. CDR3 length: 12 residues. Germline V gives CDR1 SGHNT, CDR2 YYREEE (reference sequence).

The chain joins TRBV25-1 to TRBJ1-4; D unclear. The V end lost 3 bases, the J end lost 8 bases, and 13 bases lay between the germline ends. Germline CDR1 MGHDK, CDR2 SYGVNS. This CDR3 is 14 amino acids long. The CDR3 here is CASSDLTVGEKLFF. CDR3 sequence (DNA): TGTGCCAGCAGTGACTTGACGGTTGGGGAAAAACTGTTTTTT.

This clone was detected only a few times. This sequence joins TRBV6-6 and TRBJ1-1, with D unresolved. Trimming cost V 5 bases and J 4 bases, with 11 bases left between them. There are 13 residues in the CDR3. Germline lookup yields CDR1 MNHNY and CDR2 SVGAGI (reference sequence). The CDR3 DNA sequence: TGTGCCAGCAGTCCGGCAGGCCCCACTGAAGCTTTCTTT. This codes for CASSPAGPTEAFF.

This clone came up a few times. The chain combines TRBV30 with TRBJ2-3; D may match TRBD1 or TRBD2 (6 bases each). The CDR3 has 13 residues. Trimming stripped 8 bases from V and 0 bases from J, with 12 bases between. Per germline, CDR1 GTSNPN and CDR2 SVGIG (reference sequence). The CDR3 is CARTGASTDTQYF. The CDR3 bases are TGTGCCCGAACGGGGGCGAGCACAGATACGCAGTATTTT.

This clone turned up a few times. V gene TRBV7-2 combines with J gene TRBJ2-6; D uncertain. The germline V and J ends were trimmed by 5 bases and 9 bases, with 17 bases remaining between them. Germline assignment: CDR1 SGHTA and CDR2 FQGNSA. This CDR3 is 15 amino acids long. The CDR3 protein is CASSPLPDLGNVLTF. The CDR3 bases are TGTGCCAGCAGCCCTCTCCCGGACCTTGGCAACGTCCTGACTTTC. Looking up the rest from reference TRBV7-2 and TRBJ2-6 gives the full variable domain: GAGVSQSPSNKVTEKGKDVELRCDPISGHTALYWYRQSLGQGLEFLIYFQGNSAPDKSGLPSDRFSAERTGGSVSTLTIQRTQQEDSAVYLCASSPLPDLGNVLTFGAGSRLTVL.

The chain joins TRBV5-1 to TRBJ1-2; a possible D gene is TRBD1 (5 bases). Trimming stripped 4 bases from V and 2 bases from J, with 15 bases between. Per germline, CDR1 SGHRS and CDR2 YFSETQ. This CDR3 has 15 amino acids. CDR3: CASSLQGDGNYGYTF. In DNA, the CDR3 is TGCGCCAGCAGCCTCCAGGGAGATGGGAACTATGGCTACACCTTC.

This clone was counted a few times. This rearrangement joins TRBV28 to TRBJ2-5, with D maybe TRBD2 (5 bases). Trimming stripped 3 bases from V and 4 bases from J, with 12 bases between. Germline CDR1 and CDR2: MDHEN and SYDVKM. The CDR3 is 14 residues long. In DNA, the CDR3 is TGTGCCAGCAGTTTCCCAACTAGAGGAGAGACCCAGTACTTC. Translating it yields CASSFPTRGETQYF.

The chain recombines TRBV4-1 with TRBJ2-5, with TRBD2 as a possible D gene (6 bases). V lost 0 bases to trimming and J lost 4 bases, with 12 bases between them. CDR1 and CDR2 from the germline V gene are MGHRA and YSYEKL. The CDR3 totals 15 residues. CDR3 sequence: CASSQDGRAGETQYF. CDR3 DNA: TGCGCCAGCAGCCAAGATGGGAGAGCGGGAGAGACCCAGTACTTC.